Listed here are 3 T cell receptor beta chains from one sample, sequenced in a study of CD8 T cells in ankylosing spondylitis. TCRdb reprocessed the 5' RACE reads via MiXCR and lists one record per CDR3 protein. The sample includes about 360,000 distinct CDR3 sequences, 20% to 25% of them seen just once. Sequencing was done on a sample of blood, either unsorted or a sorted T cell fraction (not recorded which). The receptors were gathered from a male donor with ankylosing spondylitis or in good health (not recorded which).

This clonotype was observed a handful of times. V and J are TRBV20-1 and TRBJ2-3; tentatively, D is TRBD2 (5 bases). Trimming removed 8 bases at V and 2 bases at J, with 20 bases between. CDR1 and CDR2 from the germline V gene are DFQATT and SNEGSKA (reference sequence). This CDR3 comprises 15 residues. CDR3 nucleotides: TGCAGTTCCGAGAGGGCCCTCGGTCCCACAGATACGCAGTATTTT. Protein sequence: CSSERALGPTDTQYF.

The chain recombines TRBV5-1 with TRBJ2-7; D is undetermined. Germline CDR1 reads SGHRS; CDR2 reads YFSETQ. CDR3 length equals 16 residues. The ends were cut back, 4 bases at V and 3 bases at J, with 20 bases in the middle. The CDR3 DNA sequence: TGCGCCAGCAGCCTATTGACGGGCGGCAAAAACTACGAGCAGTACTTC. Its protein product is CASSLLTGGKNYEQYF.

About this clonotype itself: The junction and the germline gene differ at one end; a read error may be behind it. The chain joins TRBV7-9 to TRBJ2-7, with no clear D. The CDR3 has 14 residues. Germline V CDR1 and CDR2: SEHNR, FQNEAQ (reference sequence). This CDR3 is CASSSLLKSYEQYF. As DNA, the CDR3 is TGTGCCAGCAGCTCCCTCTTGAAGTCCTACGAGCAGTATTTC.